This T cell receptor (beta chain) was obtained from a study of T-cell reconstitution after alpha-beta-depleted transplantation in children. This CDR3 has 16 residues. Trimming removed 6 bases from V and 1 base from J; junction bases left unmatched: 7. The TCRbeta library incorporated unique molecular identifiers. From the PCR reads, TCRdb called clonotypes with MiXCR, one entry per CDR3 protein. The sample contains some 600,000 distinct CDR3 sequences, approximately 16% of which appear only once. The receptor was derived from a human donor who donated a stem cell graft to a child with acute myeloid leukemia. The chain couples TRBV12-3 or TRBV12-4 to TRBJ2-7, with 12 positions matching TRBD2. The sequenced sample was PBMCs from the stem cell graft donor, obtained from the stem cell graft. CDR3 region: CASSTVTSGGSYEQYF. The CDR3 nucleotides read TGTGCCAGCAGCACAGTGACTAGCGGGGGTTCCTACGAGCAGTACTTC.